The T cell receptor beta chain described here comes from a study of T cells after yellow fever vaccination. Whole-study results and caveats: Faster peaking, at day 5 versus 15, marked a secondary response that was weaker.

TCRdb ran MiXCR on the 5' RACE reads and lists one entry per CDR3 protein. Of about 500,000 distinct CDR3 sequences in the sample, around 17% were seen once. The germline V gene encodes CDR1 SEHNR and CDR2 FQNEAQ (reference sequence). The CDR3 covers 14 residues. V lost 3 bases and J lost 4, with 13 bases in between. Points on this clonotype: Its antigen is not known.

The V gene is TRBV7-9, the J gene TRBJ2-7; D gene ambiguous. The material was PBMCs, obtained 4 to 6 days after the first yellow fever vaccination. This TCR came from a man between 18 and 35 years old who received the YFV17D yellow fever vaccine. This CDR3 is CASSFESPSYEQYF. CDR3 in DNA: TGTGCCAGCAGCTTTGAGTCCCCGTCGTACGAGCAGTACTTC.